The 18 T cell receptor beta chains reported below all come from one sample, sequenced in a study of shared clonotypes between healthy human individuals. Measured with immunoSEQ multiplex PCR; TCRdb has only the in-frame clones, and not every one. The data hold about 1.1 million clones, with 70% to 80% observed a single time. Sequenced input: memory CD4+ T cells from PBMCs. The subset is: CD45RA-negative fraction. Source of these receptors: a young man in good health. Some clones in this sample may be carry-over from other donors' samples.

The chain is built from TRBV5-4 and TRBJ2-6; D is undetermined. V gave up 1 base and J gave up 6 bases, with 11 bases separating them. CDR1 is SGHNT, CDR2 YYREEE, per germline (reference sequence). The CDR3 extends over 15 amino acids. The CDR3 loop reads CASSLISPQANVLTF. CDR3 DNA: TGTGCCAGCAGCTTGATCTCCCCCCAGGCCAACGTCCTGACTTTC.

The gene calls are TRBV7-9 and TRBJ2-1; 13 nucleotides line up with TRBD2. Germline V gene lookup returns CDR1 SEHNR and CDR2 FQNEAQ (reference sequence). The ends lost 5 bases at V and 9 bases at J; junction bases unmatched: 7. This CDR3 is built from 15 residues. CDR3 loop: CASSLGLAGYGEQFF. CDR3 sequence (DNA): TGTGCCAGCAGCCTGGGACTAGCGGGATATGGTGAGCAGTTCTTC.

In regard to this clone: This specimen includes other DNA sequences encoding the same CDR3. This sequence joins TRBV6-1 and TRBJ1-3; D unresolved. The CDR3 has 13 amino acids. Looked up from germline, CDR1 is MNHNS and CDR2 is SASEGT. V shed 1 base and J shed 4 bases, with 5 bases lying between them. The CDR3 sequence: CASSEVLGNTIYF. The CDR3 bases are TGTGCCAGCAGTGAAGTGCTCGGAAACACCATATATTTT.

This clone was recorded many times. V gene TRBV4-2 combines with J gene TRBJ2-2, with 10 bases identical to TRBD2. V lost 4 bases to trimming and J lost 5 bases; unmatched junction nucleotides: 4. Germline-derived CDR1 and CDR2 are LGHNA and YNFKEQ. The CDR3 has 15 residues. The DNA of the CDR3 is TGTGCCAGCAGCCCCGGGACTAGCGAGACCGGGGAGCTGTTTTTT. This sequence encodes CASSPGTSETGELFF.

The chain links TRBV15 to TRBJ2-5, with 15 bases lining up with TRBD2. V gave up 1 base and J gave up 5 bases; unmatched junction bases: 5. Germline CDR1 and CDR2: LNHNV and YYDKDF (reference sequence). The CDR3 sequence is 17 residues long. CDR3 sequence: CATSRGGLAGGWETQYF. CDR3 sequence (DNA): TGTGCCACCAGCAGAGGGGGACTAGCGGGAGGTTGGGAGACCCAGTACTTC.

The chain employs TRBV11-1 and TRBJ2-3, with D perhaps TRBD1 or TRBD2 (6 bases each). Germline assignment: CDR1 SGHAT and CDR2 FQDESV (reference sequence). The CDR3 contains 13 residues. The V end lost 7 bases, the J end lost 5 bases, and 13 bases lay between the germline ends. This CDR3 is CASIRGGGDTQYF. DNA for the CDR3: TGTGCCAGCATCAGGGGAGGTGGAGATACGCAGTATTTT.

This sequence joins TRBV6-1 and TRBJ2-1; TRBD2 matches 10 bases. This CDR3 has 15 residues. After removal of 5 bases from V and 8 bases from J, the junction contained 9 bases not matched to a gene. Germline V lookup: CDR1 MNHNS, CDR2 SASEGT. This CDR3 reads CASSPGASGSYEQFF. CDR3 DNA: TGTGCCAGCAGTCCTGGGGCTAGCGGGAGCTATGAGCAGTTCTTC.

The chain recombines TRBV25-1 with TRBJ1-2, with D possibly being TRBD1 (5 bases). Between the trimmed V and J ends, which lost 4 bases and 8 bases, there was a span of 14 bases. CDR3 length: 13 residues. Germline values: CDR1 MGHDK, CDR2 SYGVNS. CDR3 sequence reads: CASSVHGARGYTF. The CDR3 DNA sequence: TGTGCCAGCAGTGTCCATGGGGCGCGGGGCTACACCTTC.

The chain couples TRBV6-5 to TRBJ2-5, with a possible D match to TRBD1 (6 bases). The CDR3 loop spans 14 amino acids. V was shortened by 8 bases and J by 4 bases, with 17 bases between the two germline ends. The V gene's germline CDR1 is MNHEY and CDR2 SVGAGI. CDR3 sequence: CASRPLGAGETQYF. The DNA for the CDR3 is TGTGCCAGCCGCCCGCTGGGGGCAGGAGAGACCCAGTACTTC.

About this clone itself: This likely reflects a read error, since a far larger clone is one base away. Without the conserved terminal phenylalanine or tryptophan, this CDR3 likely stems from a read error. This chain connects TRBV29-1 to TRBJ1-2; 8 nucleotides match TRBD1. V was clipped by 5 bases and J by 5 bases; unmatched bases: 7. Germline V gene data show CDR1 as SQVTM and CDR2 as ANQGSEA. The length of the CDR3 is 13 residues. The CDR3: CSVSGGSGYGYTS. Here the CDR3 DNA reads TGCAGCGTTTCAGGGGGCTCAGGGTATGGCTACACCTCC.

The table lists this clone with a count of one. The V and J genes are TRBV9 and TRBJ2-5, with D perhaps TRBD1 (6 bases). CDR3 length: 15 amino acids. The germline V and J ends were trimmed by 4 bases and 2 bases, with 15 bases remaining between them. Germline V CDR1 and CDR2: SGDLS, YYNGEE. The CDR3 DNA reads as TGTGCCAGCAGCCGCGGACAGTTCGATCAAGAGACCCAGTACTTC. This sequence encodes CASSRGQFDQETQYF.

The chain links TRBV7-9 to TRBJ1-2; TRBD1 is a possible D gene (5 bases). Germline V gene data show CDR1 as SEHNR and CDR2 as FQNEAQ (reference sequence). The CDR3 has 16 residues. V lost 3 bases, J lost 5 bases, and 19 bases lay in between. The CDR3 DNA reads as TGTGCCAGCAGCTTCTCCCCGGGGCAGGGCCAATATGGCTACACCTTC. Protein product: CASSFSPGQGQYGYTF.

This chain links TRBV6-6 with TRBJ2-5, with D possibly TRBD2 on 5 matching bases. Germline values: CDR1 MNHNY, CDR2 SVGAGI (reference sequence). The CDR3 extends over 14 amino acids. Trimming took off 0 bases at V and 5 bases at J, with 10 bases between the two ends. CDR3 bases: TGTGCCAGCAGTTACTCTGGGCAGCGGGAGACCCAGTACTTC. This gives the protein CASSYSGQRETQYF.

The chain carries TRBV30 and TRBJ1-4; D gene unclear. V lost 0 bases, J lost 8 bases, and 10 bases lay in between. This CDR3 region has 13 residues. CDR1 and CDR2 (germline): GTSNPN, SVGIG (reference sequence). The CDR3 here is CAWSVRSREKLFF. The CDR3 DNA reads TGTGCCTGGAGTGTACGGAGCAGGGAAAAACTGTTTTTT.

The V call is TRBV18, the J call TRBJ2-7; no clear D. The CDR3 is 15 residues long. The germline gives CDR1 KGHSH, CDR2 LQKENI. V lost 2 bases and J 3 bases, leaving 14 bases between the germline ends. This CDR3 reads CASSPGSPRNYEQYF. CDR3 DNA: TGTGCCAGCTCACCAGGAAGCCCTCGGAACTACGAGCAGTACTTC.

This clone was seen ten or more times. The chain joins TRBV4-2 to TRBJ2-2; a weak D match, TRBD2 (6 bases). The CDR3 consists of 17 residues. Germline CDR1 reads LGHNA; CDR2 reads YNFKEQ. Deletions cut 5 bases from V and 4 bases from J, with 20 bases between. CDR3 region: CASSKNIGRGVTGELFF. In DNA form, the CDR3 reads TGTGCCAGCAGCAAAAATATCGGGAGAGGGGTCACCGGGGAGCTGTTTTTT.

The genes are TRBV2 and TRBJ2-7; 8 positions match TRBD2. The trim removed 3 bases at V and 6 bases at J, leaving 19 bases unmatched. Germline V gene data show CDR1 as SNHLY and CDR2 as FYNNEI. This CDR3 region has 18 residues. CDR3 nucleotides: TGTGCCAGCAGTGAGGTTATTCCAGCGGGAGACTGGCGGGTCGAGCAGTACTTC. Translating it yields CASSEVIPAGDWRVEQYF.

V gene TRBV11-2 combines with J gene TRBJ2-5, with unresolved D. From germline, CDR1 is SGHAT and CDR2 FQNNGV. This CDR3 is built from 13 residues. V lost 4 bases and J 5 bases, leaving 11 bases between the germline ends. CDR3: CASSSHLGETQYF. CDR3 coding DNA: TGTGCCAGCAGCTCCCACTTGGGTGAGACCCAGTACTTC.